The sequence of this T cell receptor (beta chain) was determined in a study of identical twins (dated by TCRdb to 2016 to 2017). A note on the overall study: The study deep-sequenced TCR alpha and beta repertoires from monozygotic twins, unrelated adults of various ages and cord blood to test whether fetal clonotypes persist. Replicate twin experiments were performed at different times using different library preparation protocols to rule out contamination. Results and caveats for the whole study, not just this receptor: Because the same donors could not be followed over many years, the conclusions depended on cross-sectional statistical analysis. Out-of-frame TCR alpha sequences shared between twins showed an excess of low generation-probability sequences compared with coincidental sharing between unrelated individuals. Invariant T cells such as MAIT and iNKT could partly confound zero-insertion analyses, although diverse VJ usage argued against such confounding for most clonotypes. Abundant cord blood beta clonotypes had fewer insertions, young adult naive repertoires showed a similar but weaker trend, and memory repertoires showed no such trend. Excess twin sharing in beta out-of-frame sequences was weaker because fewer shared sequences lowered the signal-to-noise ratio. Out-of-frame TCR alpha sharing in monozygotic twins was systematically underestimated by recombination models, whereas sharing between unrelated individuals was in agreement with the recombination models.

Only healthy Caucasian donors were included. Three pairs of female monozygotic twins, all aged roughly 18 to 29 years, were included in the twin cohort. Positive isolation kits from Invitrogen were used to isolate CD4+ and CD8+ T cell populations. V has 2 bases trimmed and J has 5 bases trimmed; junction bases matching no gene number 8. CDR1 is given as MGHDK and CDR2 as SYGVNS, both from the germline V gene. From its cysteine to its phenylalanine, the CDR3 spans 16 amino acids. The CDR3 DNA has 48 bases and is translated from base 1. This clonotype showed up just a few times. This receptor's antigen is unknown. No base quality values were provided; no much bigger clone lies one nucleotide off. Libraries were constructed by 5' RACE. Sequencing was performed on an Illumina HiSeq 2000. Template switching introduced a universal primer binding site; the final cDNA contained a unique molecular identifier, enabling accurate counting of TCR cDNA molecules. Specific primers in the conserved constant-segment region were used to synthesize first-strand cDNA for TCR alpha and beta chains. To control for contamination, each cDNA library was double barcoded with a SMART-Mk sample barcode plus Illumina barcodes. Two successive PCR steps introduced TruSeq adapter sequences along with Illumina sample barcodes. TCR alpha and beta cDNA libraries were sequenced on the Illumina HiSeq platform with custom primers. In the paper's pipeline: MiGEC processed the raw reads to extract unique molecular identifiers, while MiXCR was used to determine the CDR3 positions. Recombination models were inferred per individual with the repgenHMM and IGoR tools using an EM algorithm. Shared clonotype analysis was performed with the tcR package in R, normalizing sharing by the product of cloneset sizes. To study raw recombination without the effects of thymic and clonal selection, out-of-frame nonproductive sequences were analyzed. In-frame beta chains were kept once TCRdb had trimmed the public reads at Q25 with fastp and called clones with MiXCR. A single entry per CDR3 protein holds the most common genes and DNA from its merged rows. Here the V and J calls rest on TCRdb's processing, not on the authors' analysis. The sample table shows about 530,000 distinct CDR3 sequences, and roughly 15% are seen once. The ten most abundant clones make up about 0.4% of the sample.

This sample was also put to use in a study of yellow fever vaccine responses in identical twins. The second paper states: The T cell response to vaccination in identical twins was reported by the authors to appear partly convergent and partly personalized. Focusing on identical twins, the study followed the T cell clones that responded to the vaccine, and did so with precision.

The V and J genes are TRBV25-1 and TRBJ2-2; 7 nucleotides in the junction match TRBD1. The source of this sequence is a woman younger than 35 in good health. The sample comprised CD4+ T cells sorted from blood. The nucleotide sequence reads TGTGCCAGCAGTGAACTCCCGACAGGGAGTACCGGGGAGCTGTTTTTT. Protein translation: CASSELPTGSTGELFF.